Listed below are T cell receptor beta chains from one sample, sequenced in a study of graft-versus-host responses after intestinal transplantation. The data were produced by immunoSEQ multiplex PCR, yet TCRdb's version contains in-frame clones alone and is incomplete. Of around 7,400 clones listed, roughly a third are singletons. This specimen was alloreactive CD8+ T cells from a mixed lymphocyte reaction culture, taken before transplantation. The origin of the receptors is a human patient who was an organ donor for intestinal transplantation. The CDR3 runs from the conserved cysteine through the conserved F or W. D genes are given only for firm matches. The size field is filled for only some rows; it gives once, few, many or a size class.

j_gene,len,v_gene,d_gene,abundance,CDR3aa,CDR3nt
TRBJ2-7,14,TRBV5-4,.,medium-sized,CASSWGTGNYEQYF,TGTGCCAGCAGCTGGGGGACTGGAAACTACGAGCAGTACTTC
TRBJ2-3,21,TRBV19,TRBD1,once,CASSISPDRGRWSRGTDTQYF,TGTGCCAGTAGTATATCCCCGGACAGGGGACGATGGTCCCGTGGCACAGATACGCAGTATTTT
TRBJ2-5,15,TRBV11-3,TRBD2,few,CASSQVFSGGVTQYF,TGTGCCAGCAGCCAAGTTTTTTCGGGAGGGGTGACCCAGTACTTC
TRBJ2-1,18,TRBV27,TRBD2,few,CASSLGTSGSLGFDEQFF,TGTGCCAGCAGTTTAGGTACTAGCGGGTCTCTAGGCTTCGATGAGCAGTTCTTC
TRBJ1-4,15,TRBV28,.,.,CASSFWQDTSEKLFF,TGTGCCAGCAGTTTCTGGCAGGATACCAGTGAAAAACTGTTTTTT
TRBJ2-5,17,TRBV7-9,TRBD2,few,CASSLSSSGGEAETQYF,TGTGCCAGCAGCTTATCTTCTAGCGGGGGGGAAGCAGAGACCCAGTACTTC
TRBJ2-1,14,TRBV4-3,.,.,CASSQVRGYNEQFF,TGCGCCAGCAGCCAAGTCCGGGGCTACAATGAGCAGTTCTTC
TRBJ2-7,15,TRBV7-2,.,.,CASSLIRRRVDEQYF,TGTGCCAGCAGCCTCATTAGACGCAGGGTTGACGAGCAGTACTTC
TRBJ1-1,15,TRBV6-6,TRBD1,few,CASSYSVSGGTEAFF,TGTGCCAGCAGTTACTCTGTGTCAGGGGGCACTGAAGCTTTCTTT
TRBJ1-1,12,TRBV7-2,.,few,CASSPPGRAAFF,TGTGCCAGCAGCCCCCCAGGGAGGGCCGCTTTCTTT
TRBJ2-4,15,TRBV2,.,.,CASSWRAQRVDIQYF,TGTGCCAGCAGTTGGAGGGCCCAACGGGTGGACATTCAGTACTTC
TRBJ1-3,18,TRBV6-4,TRBD1,.,CASSDGPGQGAYRNTIYF,TGTGCCAGCAGTGACGGACCCGGACAGGGGGCTTATCGAAACACCATATATTTT
TRBJ2-7,13,TRBV29-1,.,.,CSVDSPQGYEQYF,TGCAGCGTTGATTCCCCACAGGGCTACGAGCAGTACTTC
TRBJ1-1,10,TRBV29-1,.,.,CSVANTEAFF,TGCAGCGTAGCTAACACTGAAGCTTTCTTT
TRBJ2-1,17,TRBV7-2,TRBD2,few,CASSLQGLAGMYNEQFF,TGTGCCAGCAGCTTACAGGGACTAGCGGGGATGTACAATGAGCAGTTCTTC
TRBJ2-5,15,TRBV19,.,.,CASSIGGTRGETQYF,TGTGCCAGTAGTATAGGAGGGACTCGAGGAGAGACCCAGTACTTC
TRBJ1-2,15,TRBV9,TRBD1,few,CASSVGWTGGYGYTF,TGTGCCAGCAGCGTAGGGTGGACAGGGGGGTATGGCTACACCTTC
TRBJ1-3,17,TRBV28,.,few,CASSFRTPSFYGNTIYF,TGTGCCAGCAGTTTTAGGACACCCTCCTTTTACGGAAACACCATATATTTT
TRBJ1-6,18,TRBV4-1,.,.,CASSQGTAQSYYNSPLHF,TGCGCCAGCAGCCAAGGGACAGCCCAATCCTACTATAATTCACCCCTCCACTTT
TRBJ1-2,14,TRBV9,TRBD1,.,CASSVEWTGDGYTF,TGTGCCAGCAGCGTAGAGTGGACAGGGGATGGCTACACCTTC
TRBJ2-5,16,TRBV4-2,.,few,CASSPRRRLVQETQYF,TGTGCCAGCAGCCCCCGAAGGAGACTAGTCCAAGAGACCCAGTACTTC
TRBJ2-2,16,TRBV27,TRBD2,once,CASSLFTSGNTGELFF,TGTGCCAGCAGTTTATTTACTAGCGGGAACACCGGGGAGCTGTTTTTT
TRBJ1-5,13,TRBV6-1,.,.,CASNRLVGQPQHF,TGTGCCAGTAACAGGTTGGTGGGGCAGCCCCAGCATTTT
TRBJ2-4,14,TRBV28,.,few,CASSKLVPTNIQYF,TGTGCCAGCAGCAAACTAGTGCCAACCAACATTCAGTACTTC
TRBJ1-2,19,TRBV28,TRBD1,.,CASSPRSGAGTGGIYGYTF,TGTGCCAGCAGTCCCAGATCCGGAGCCGGGACAGGGGGCATCTATGGCTACACCTTC
TRBJ2-2,12,TRBV19,TRBD1,.,CASNTGAGELFF,TGTGCCAGTAATACAGGGGCCGGGGAGCTGTTTTTT
TRBJ1-1,13,TRBV19,.,.,CASSIGFAGEAFF,TGTGCCAGTAGTATAGGGTTCGCGGGTGAAGCTTTCTTT
TRBJ2-5,15,TRBV13,.,.,CASSLVMSDSETQYF,TGTGCCAGCAGCTTAGTAATGTCGGACTCAGAGACCCAGTACTTC
TRBJ1-5,14,TRBV10-3,TRBD1,.,CAISPGQGNQPQHF,TGTGCCATCAGTCCCGGACAGGGCAATCAGCCCCAGCATTTT
TRBJ1-3,16,TRBV6-5,.,few,CASSYFDPSSGNTIYF,TGTGCCAGCAGTTACTTCGATCCGAGCTCTGGAAACACCATATATTTT
TRBJ1-2,16,TRBV29-1,.,.,CSVEDSVDSKVYGYTF,TGCAGCGTTGAAGATTCGGTGGACAGCAAAGTCTATGGCTACACCTTC
TRBJ1-3,14,TRBV4-1,TRBD1,.,CASSQTGGSNTIYF,TGCGCCAGCAGCCAAACAGGGGGCTCGAACACCATATATTTT
TRBJ1-2,15,TRBV6-5,.,few,CASSYCTERNYGYTF,TGTGCCAGCAGTTACTGTACGGAGAGAAACTATGGCTACACCTTC
TRBJ1-2,15,TRBV28,TRBD1,.,CAGAGTGGRGYGYTF,TGTGCCGGGGCCGGGACAGGGGGACGGGGCTATGGCTACACCTTC
TRBJ2-3,16,TRBV27,TRBD2,few,CASSRGTSGSTDTQYF,TGTGCCAGCAGTCGGGGGACTAGCGGAAGCACAGATACGCAGTATTTT
TRBJ2-1,13,TRBV27,.,few,CASSFSFYNEQFF,TGTGCCAGCAGTTTCTCCTTCTACAATGAGCAGTTCTTC
TRBJ1-5,13,TRBV6-1,.,few,CASSPNTLWPQHF,TGTGCCAGCAGTCCGAACACCCTTTGGCCCCAGCATTTT
TRBJ2-5,14,TRBV19,TRBD1,medium-sized,CASSITGGQETQYF,TGTGCCAGTAGTATAACAGGGGGCCAAGAGACCCAGTACTTC
TRBJ1-6,14,TRBV21-1,.,few,CASSKRQGNSPLHF,TGTGCCAGCAGCAAAAGGCAGGGCAATTCACCCCTCCACTTT
TRBJ2-1,17,TRBV27,TRBD2,.,CASSNHRDYRSYNEQFF,TGTGCCAGCAGTAACCACCGGGACTATCGCTCCTACAATGAGCAGTTCTTC
TRBJ1-2,12,TRBV29-1,TRBD1,.,CSAGQNFYGYTF,TGCAGCGCGGGACAGAATTTTTATGGCTACACCTTC
TRBJ1-1,14,TRBV23-1,.,.,CASSFTWLNTEAFF,TGCGCCAGCAGTTTCACTTGGTTAAACACTGAAGCTTTCTTT
TRBJ1-1,11,TRBV20-1,.,medium-sized,CSAGLNTEAFF,TGCAGTGCTGGCCTGAACACTGAAGCTTTCTTT
TRBJ1-1,11,TRBV6-1,.,.,CASKYGVKAFF,TGTGCCAGCAAGTACGGAGTTAAAGCTTTCTTT
TRBJ2-7,11,TRBV11-2,.,.,CASRTDYEQYF,TGTGCCAGCAGAACAGATTACGAGCAGTACTTC
TRBJ1-3,16,TRBV6-5,TRBD1,.,CASSYSDRVNGNTIYF,TGTGCCAGCAGTTACTCGGACAGGGTGAACGGAAACACCATATATTTT
TRBJ2-6,18,TRBV7-9,TRBD1,.,CASSFSGQGISGANVLTF,TGTGCCAGCAGCTTCTCTGGACAGGGGATTTCTGGGGCCAACGTCCTGACTTTC
TRBJ1-1,15,TRBV4-3,.,few,CASSQVAGRPTEAFF,TGCGCCAGCAGCCAAGTTGCAGGGAGGCCCACTGAAGCTTTCTTT
TRBJ2-5,14,TRBV2,.,.,CASSVEWIQETQYF,TGTGCCAGCAGTGTGGAGTGGATACAAGAGACCCAGTACTTC